This T cell receptor beta chain stems from a study of regulatory and conventional T cells in RAG deficiency. Study-level points and caveats: Other subsets showed around 10-fold reductions, but Treg unique TCR beta sequences fell about 92-fold in these patients. In Omenn syndrome, Treg and Tconv repertoires overlapped >75%. Sorted Omenn CD25-high CD127-low cells may not be bona fide Tregs. Control T-cell subsets had markedly higher Shannon entropy and lower Simpson indices than RAG-deficient patients.

V shed 2 bases, J shed 2 bases, and the junction held 1 base outside the gene matches. Germline V gene lookup returns CDR1 SEHNR and CDR2 FQNEAQ (reference sequence). The CDR3 runs 14 residues. A remark on this clone: Its antigen is unidentified.

The table came from immunoSEQ multiplex PCR; TCRdb's copy has only in-frame clones and leaves some out. The sample shows tens of thousands of clones, 75% to 90% of them seen only once. The sample was also linked to a second study, of regulatory T cells. Per that paper: Primers: 52 TRBV forward and 13 TRBJ reverse.

Source material: CD8+ T cells sorted from blood. The genes are TRBV7-9 and TRBJ2-7, with TRBD2 matching over 9 bases. The sequence came from a human donor in good health. The CDR3 DNA sequence: TGTGCCAGCAGCTTACTAGCGGGAACCTACGAGCAGTACTTC. It specifies CASSLLAGTYEQYF.